The rows below give T cell receptor beta chains drawn from one sample of a study of regulatory dendritic cells for organ transplantation. Only in-frame clones appear in the TCRdb table, and some are missing; sequencing was by immunoSEQ multiplex PCR. The top ten hold approximately 0.11% of the sample, which has 30,000 to 40,000 clones, approximately 90% seen once. What was sequenced was naive CD8+ T cells from blood. Receptor source: a human donor in good health. CDR3s include the opening cysteine and the closing phenylalanine or tryptophan.

j_call v_call cdr3_aa
TRBJ2-7 TRBV19 CASSIFAGGYEQYF
TRBJ2-7 TRBV5-8 CASSNGQDTSYEQYF
TRBJ2-1 TRBV4-3 CASSQDWRSYNEQFF
TRBJ2-7 TRBV4-2 CASSPGRDPREQYF
TRBJ1-1 TRBV11-1 CASLGDNTEAFF
TRBJ1-1 TRBV6-5 CASSYFERYTEAFF
TRBJ1-5 TRBV7-9 CASSLGGTDQPQHF
TRBJ2-7 TRBV6-1 CASSGGGRQIYEQYF
TRBJ2-5 TRBV30 CAWGDLQETQYF
TRBJ1-5 TRBV19 CASSTDGPEGNQPQHF
TRBJ2-1 TRBV9 CASSGSGVYNEQFF
TRBJ1-1 TRBV9 CASTSNTEAFF
- TRBV27 CASSSVGAFAYEQYF
TRBJ2-7 TRBV9 CASSQTGATYEQYF
TRBJ2-3 TRBV10-1 CASSESRGLLADTQYF
TRBJ2-7 TRBV13 CASSFTLNYEQYF
TRBJ2-3 TRBV5-4 CASSLRLWSTQTSTDTQYF
TRBJ2-1 TRBV4-2 CASSQAGLAGGPSSYNEQFF
TRBJ2-3 TRBV7-7 CASSLEGRGTDTQYF
TRBJ2-1 TRBV6-5 CASSLGRGYGEQFF
TRBJ2-5 TRBV9 CASSAMAGETQYF
TRBJ2-7 TRBV7-9 CASSLVLAGDYEQYF
TRBJ1-1 TRBV19 CASSTPIAWSTEAFF
TRBJ1-6 TRBV6-6 CASSQLDSPLHF
TRBJ1-3 TRBV6-5 CASSYSGGGAGNTIYF
TRBJ2-5 TRBV2 CASAGTRGFGETQYF
TRBJ2-5 TRBV7-9 CASGRGETQYF
TRBJ1-5 TRBV13 CASSSDRNQPQHF
TRBJ2-1 TRBV4-3 CASSQERWGGLDNEQFF
TRBJ2-5 TRBV30 CAWSVLELRPETQYF
TRBJ2-7 TRBV29-1 CSVVGTGSYEQYF
TRBJ2-7 TRBV13 CASSSLAAPREQYF